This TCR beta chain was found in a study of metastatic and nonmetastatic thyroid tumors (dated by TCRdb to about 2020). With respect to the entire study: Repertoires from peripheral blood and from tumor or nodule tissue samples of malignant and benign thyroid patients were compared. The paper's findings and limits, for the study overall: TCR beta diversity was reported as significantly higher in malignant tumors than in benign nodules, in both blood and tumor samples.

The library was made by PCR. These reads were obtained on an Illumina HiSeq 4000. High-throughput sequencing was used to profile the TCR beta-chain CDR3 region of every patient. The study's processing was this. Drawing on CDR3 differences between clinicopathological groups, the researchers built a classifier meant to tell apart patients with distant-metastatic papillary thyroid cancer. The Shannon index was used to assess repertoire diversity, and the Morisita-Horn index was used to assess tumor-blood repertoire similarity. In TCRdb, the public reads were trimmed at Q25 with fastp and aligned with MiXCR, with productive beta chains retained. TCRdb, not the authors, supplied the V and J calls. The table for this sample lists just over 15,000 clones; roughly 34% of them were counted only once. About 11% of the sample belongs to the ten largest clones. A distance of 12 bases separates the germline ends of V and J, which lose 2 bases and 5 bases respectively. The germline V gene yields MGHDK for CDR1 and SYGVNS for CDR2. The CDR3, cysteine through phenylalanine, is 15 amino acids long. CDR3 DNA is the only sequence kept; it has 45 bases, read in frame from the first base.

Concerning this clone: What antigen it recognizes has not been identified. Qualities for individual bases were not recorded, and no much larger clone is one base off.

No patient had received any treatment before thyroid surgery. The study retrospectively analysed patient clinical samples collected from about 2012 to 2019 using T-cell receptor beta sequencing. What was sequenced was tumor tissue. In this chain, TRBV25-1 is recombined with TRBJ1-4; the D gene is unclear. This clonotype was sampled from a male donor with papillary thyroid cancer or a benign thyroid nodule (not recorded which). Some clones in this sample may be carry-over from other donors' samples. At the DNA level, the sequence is TGTGCCAGCAGTGAAACTACGTCGGGGAATGAAAAACTGTTTTTT. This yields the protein CASSETTSGNEKLFF.